This TCR beta chain was captured in a study of graft-versus-host responses after intestinal transplantation (dated by TCRdb to 2020 to 2023). The study in broad terms: Recipients received multivisceral, liver-intestinal, or isolated intestinal transplants. To identify alloreactive clones, pre-transplant mixed lymphocyte reaction products were sequenced and compared with unstimulated pre-transplant donor and recipient T cells. Rather than going through the commercial service, samples from a few later patients were sequenced in-house on an Illumina MiSeq and processed with MiXCR. All recipients received anti-thymocyte globulin induction followed by maintenance tacrolimus and steroids for about three years. The cohort enrolled some 24 intestinal transplant recipients, one of whom was a retransplant, and a few patients without pretransplant specimens were excluded. Donor T cell macrochimerism was defined as a peak of at least 4% donor T cells among recipient peripheral blood mononuclear cells. After intestinal transplantation, graft-versus-host and host-versus-graft alloreactive T cell clones were followed in the graft, circulation and bone marrow using bulk TCR-beta CDR3 sequencing.

The library was made by the immunoSEQ multiplex PCR assay. For most patients, genomic DNA was subjected to high-throughput TCR-beta CDR3 sequencing by Adaptive Biotechnologies. As for the original processing: TCR sequencing data for approximately 17 patients were retrieved from Adaptive's ImmunoSEQ software; a few other patients were processed with MiXCR and VDJtools. CDR3 nucleotide sequences shared between donor and recipient were removed because the origin of such sequences could not be assigned. At least 2-fold expansion over unstimulated cells and a minimum CFSE-low frequency of 0.002% (template counts) or 0.001% (read counts) were required for clones to be classified as alloreactive. Clones were considered mappable if detected in sequenced pre-transplant spleen, lymph node, or MLR CFSE-low populations of the donor or recipient. Cumulative frequency of alloreactive clones was calculated as a percentage of all sequences weighted by copy number. Here the immuneACCESS table is served through TCRdb, limited to in-frame sequences with V and J called. Missing clones are a known gap in these copies; in checked studies unresolved V genes cover under half, and the rest lacks a known reason. V and J calls and clone size are copied from that table; D and trimming were computed from the DNA. The sample table lists about 97,000 clones, more than 80% of them with a count of one. 15% to 20% of the sample lies in the top ten.

The sample holds one count of this clone. Its antigen is unknown. There are no base qualities to consult, and no much larger clone falls within one base. Blood samples were collected up to 4 times in the first month after transplant and then at least monthly when available. What the research found in general, with its limitations: Patients with donor T cell macrochimerism had high GvH to HvG T cell clonal ratios in their allografts. GvH clones were found in recipient bone marrow, and some of the GvH clones appeared earlier in ileal mucosa or blood, which is consistent with an intestinal mucosal origin. The conclusions were limited by the relatively low number and heterogeneity of the intestinal transplant patients. Peak levels of circulating GvH clones were associated with declines in HvG clones early after transplant.

V is shortened by 2 bases, J by 4 bases, and the region joining them spans 18 bases. From its cysteine to its phenylalanine, the CDR3 spans 16 amino acids. CDR3 DNA is the only sequence kept; it has 48 bases, read in frame from the first base. For CDR1 and CDR2, the germline V gene lists SGHTA and FQGNSA. The material sequenced was PBMCs, taken about 450 days after intestinal transplant. This TCR was sampled from a human patient who received an intestinal transplant, so some T cells may come from the graft donor. The chain joins TRBV7-2 to TRBJ2-7; TRBD1 is a weak D gene call, 6 bases matching. The encoded CDR3 is CASSLKLQGWGYEQYF. The nucleotide sequence is TGTGCCAGCAGCTTAAAGCTCCAGGGGTGGGGGTACGAGCAGTACTTC.